This note documents a single TCR beta chain sequence. Recruits, aged roughly 18 to 90 years, lived in around 24 US areas. Clinical histories supplied by participants themselves formed the basis of cohort assignment. The data belong to a study of blood T cell repertoires in COVID-19. Germline V CDR1 and CDR2: MNHNS, SASEGT. Trimming removed 2 bases from V and 11 bases from J, with 12 bases in between. This CDR3 contains 12 residues. In the original analysis: Amplified reference gene primers provided the basis for estimating nucleated cell counts. The protocol was immunoSEQ multiplex PCR, while the TCRdb copy is restricted to in-frame clones and leaves out a portion. V and J calls plus clone size are reproduced from that table; the DNA served to infer D and trimming. The sample comprises about 250,000 clones, about four fifths of which are singletons, and roughly 4.7% rests with the top ten.

The sequence came from a man aged 35 to 55 who had been exposed to COVID-19. The V call is TRBV6-1, the J call TRBJ1-1; no reliable D call. The material sequenced was PBMCs or T cells enriched from blood (not recorded which). The chain's CDR3 is CASSESQRYAFF. CDR3 coding DNA: TGTGCCAGCAGTGAATCGCAGCGATATGCTTTCTTT.